The clone carrying this T cell receptor (beta chain) was recorded many times. Its antigen is not known. The read ends 3 residues early relative to the CDR3; the germline J gene fills the gap. Other DNA sequences within the sample encode an identical CDR3. Patients and controls were mostly of Caucasian heritage. CDR3 length equals 14 residues. Germline V lookup: CDR1 SGHTA, CDR2 FQGNSA. The J segment lost 5 bases and the V segment lost 4 bases, leaving 7 bases of the junction unmatched. The data stem from a study of T cell clonality in common variable immunodeficiency. Overall study findings and caveats: Fewer deletions and N-nucleotide insertions were reportedly seen in common variable immunodeficiency TCR beta sequences.

This table comes from immunoSEQ multiplex PCR, and its TCRdb copy is limited to in-frame clones, with some not included. The sample shows approximately 60,000 clones, none of them appearing just once. The chain has TRBV7-2 and TRBJ1-1, with 7 bases lining up with TRBD1. The sequence came from a person aged 18-70 years in good health. The sample taken for sequencing was peripheral blood mononuclear cells. CDR3: CASSSQGRRTEAFF. The part of the CDR3 DNA that was read is TGTGCCAGCAGCTCACAGGGGCGAAGGACTGAA.